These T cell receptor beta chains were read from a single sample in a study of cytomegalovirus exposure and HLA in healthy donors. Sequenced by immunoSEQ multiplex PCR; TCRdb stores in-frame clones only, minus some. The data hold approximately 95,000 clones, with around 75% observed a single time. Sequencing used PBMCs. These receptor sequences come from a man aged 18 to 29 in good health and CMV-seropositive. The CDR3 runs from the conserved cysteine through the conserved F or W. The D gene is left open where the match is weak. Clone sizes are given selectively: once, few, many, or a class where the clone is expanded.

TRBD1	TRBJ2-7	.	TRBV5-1	TGCGCCAGCAGCTTGGGACAGGGCGGCGAGCAGTACTTC	CASSLGQGGEQYF
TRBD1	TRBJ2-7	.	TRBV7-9	TGTGCCAGCAGCCCCCATGGGACAGGGTGGCACGAGCAGTACTTC	CASSPHGTGWHEQYF
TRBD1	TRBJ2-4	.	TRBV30	TGTGCCTGGAGTGCCGGACAGGGACAGATCTGGAACATTCAGTACTTC	CAWSAGQGQIWNIQYF
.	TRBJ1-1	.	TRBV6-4	TGTGCCAGCAGTGACTCGGCAAGGGAGAGGACTGAAGCTTTCTTT	CASSDSARERTEAFF
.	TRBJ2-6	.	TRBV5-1	TGCGCCAGCAGCTTTTTAGGACAGAAGAGCTCTGGGGCCAACGTCCTGACTTTC	CASSFLGQKSSGANVLTF
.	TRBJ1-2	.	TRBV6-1	TGTGCCAGCAGTGATTGGGGGGTTGCCTATGGCTACACCTTC	CASSDWGVAYGYTF
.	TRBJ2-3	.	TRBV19	TGTGCCAGTAGTATCGGGCGGGTTGACACAGATACGCAGTATTTT	CASSIGRVDTDTQYF
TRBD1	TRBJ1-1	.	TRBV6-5	TGTGCCAGCAGTTACCGGTCGGGACAGGGCACTGAAGCTTTCTTT	CASSYRSGQGTEAFF
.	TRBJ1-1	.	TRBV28	TGTGCCAGCAGTTTAGCAGGGGAGAACACTGAAGCTTTCTTT	CASSLAGENTEAFF
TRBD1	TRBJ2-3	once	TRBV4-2	TGTGCCAGCAGCCAAGATCAAGGACAGGCGCCAGATACGCAGTATTTT	CASSQDQGQAPDTQYF
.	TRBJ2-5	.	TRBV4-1	TGCGCCAGCAGCCTGGGACTCGGCTACCCAAAAGAGACCCAGTACTTC	CASSLGLGYPKETQYF
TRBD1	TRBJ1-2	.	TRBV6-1	TGTGCCAGCAAAACAGGGGGCTATGGCTACACCTTC	CASKTGGYGYTF
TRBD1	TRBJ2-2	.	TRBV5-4	TGTGCCAGCAGCGAAGGGACAGGGGCAGAAACCGGGGAGCTGTTTTTT	CASSEGTGAETGELFF
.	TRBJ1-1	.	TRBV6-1	TGTGCCAGCAGTGAATTTTCAGGGATGAACACTGAAGCTTTCTTT	CASSEFSGMNTEAFF